This T cell receptor (beta chain) came from a study of patients and donors after allogeneic stem cell transplantation. This CDR3 spans 11 amino acids. CDR1 and CDR2 from the germline V gene are KGHDR and SFDVKD. The V end was cut by 4 bases, the J end by 7 bases, with 6 bases between. Each CDR3 protein gets one entry after TCRdb re-called the RT-PCR reads with MiXCR. The sample has a few hundred thousand distinct CDR3 sequences, less than 50% seen once; the top ten hold around a tenth. Sequencing was carried out using blood, either unsorted or a sorted T cell fraction (not recorded which). V usage is TRBV24-1 and J usage is TRBJ1-2; D uncertain. This TCR was recovered from a human donor who was either an allogeneic HSCT recipient or a stem cell or donor lymphocyte infusion donor (not recorded which). It is not recorded whose cells these are; they may come from a transplant donor. Written as DNA, the CDR3 is TGTGCCACCAGTGAGGGGAGTGGCTACACCTTC. Encoded protein: CATSEGSGYTF.